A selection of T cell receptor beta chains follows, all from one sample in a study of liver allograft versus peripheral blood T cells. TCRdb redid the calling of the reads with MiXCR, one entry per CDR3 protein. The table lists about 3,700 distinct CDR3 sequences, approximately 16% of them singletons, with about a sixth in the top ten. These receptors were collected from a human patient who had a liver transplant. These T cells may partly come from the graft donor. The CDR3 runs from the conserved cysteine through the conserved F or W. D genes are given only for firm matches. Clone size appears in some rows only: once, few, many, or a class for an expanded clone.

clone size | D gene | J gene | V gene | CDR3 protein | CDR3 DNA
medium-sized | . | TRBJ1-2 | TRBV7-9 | CASSPSGLANYGYTF | TGTGCCAGCAGCCCCTCGGGGTTAGCTAACTATGGCTACACCTTC
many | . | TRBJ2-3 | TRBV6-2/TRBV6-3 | CASSYSVGENTDTQYF | TGTGCCAGCAGTTACTCAGTGGGGGAAAACACAGATACGCAGTATTTT
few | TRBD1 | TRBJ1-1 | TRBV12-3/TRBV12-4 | CASTAGTGNTEAFF | TGTGCCAGCACCGCCGGGACAGGGAACACTGAAGCTTTCTTT
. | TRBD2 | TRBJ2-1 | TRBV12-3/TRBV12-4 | CASALGNSGDNEQFF | TGTGCCAGCGCTTTAGGGAATAGCGGGGACAATGAGCAGTTCTTC
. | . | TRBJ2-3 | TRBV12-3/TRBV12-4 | CASSSTDTQYF | TGTGCCAGCAGTTCCACAGATACGCAGTATTTT
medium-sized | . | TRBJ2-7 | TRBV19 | CASSIGGSYEQYF | TGTGCCAGTAGTATAGGGGGCAGCTACGAGCAGTACTTC
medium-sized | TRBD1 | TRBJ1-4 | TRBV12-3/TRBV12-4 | CASTTTGTGEKLFF | TGTGCCAGCACAACGACAGGGACTGGTGAAAAACTGTTTTTT
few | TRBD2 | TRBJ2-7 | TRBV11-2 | CASSSPGGVVSYEQYF | TGTGCCAGCAGCAGCCCGGGGGGGGTAGTCTCCTACGAGCAGTACTTC
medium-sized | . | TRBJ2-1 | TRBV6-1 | CASGLGGTYNEQFF | TGTGCCAGCGGGCTGGGGGGTACCTACAATGAGCAGTTCTTC
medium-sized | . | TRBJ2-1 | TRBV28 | CASSSYNEQFF | TGTGCCAGTAGCTCCTACAATGAGCAGTTCTTC
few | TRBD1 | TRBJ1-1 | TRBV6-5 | CASSYSQGAVEAFF | TGTGCCAGCAGTTACTCGCAGGGGGCTGTGGAAGCTTTCTTT
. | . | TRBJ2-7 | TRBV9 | CASSVGDGLYEQYF | TGTGCCAGCAGCGTAGGGGACGGCCTTTACGAGCAGTACTTC
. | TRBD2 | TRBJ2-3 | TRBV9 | CASNGLLREGFYTDTQYF | TGTGCCAGCAACGGGCTTCTTCGGGAGGGCTTTTACACAGATACGCAGTATTTT
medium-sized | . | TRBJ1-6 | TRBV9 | CASSVDRRHNSPLHF | TGTGCCAGCAGCGTTGACAGGCGGCATAATTCACCCCTCCACTTT
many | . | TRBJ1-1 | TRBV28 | CASSPAFVNTEAFF | TGTGCCAGCAGTCCCGCGTTCGTGAACACTGAAGCTTTCTTT
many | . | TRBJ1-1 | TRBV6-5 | CASSYYGGLTEAFF | TGTGCCAGCAGTTACTACGGGGGGCTCACTGAAGCTTTCTTT
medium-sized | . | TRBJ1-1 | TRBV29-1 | CSVGTYTEAFF | TGCAGCGTTGGGACTTACACTGAAGCTTTCTTT
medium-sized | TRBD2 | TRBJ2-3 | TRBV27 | CASSPLAGANTDTQYF | TGTGCCAGCAGTCCCTTAGCGGGGGCGAATACAGATACGCAGTATTTT
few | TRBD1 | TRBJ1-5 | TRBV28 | CASSLSPTGGDLMDQPQHF | TGTGCCAGCAGTTTATCGCCTACAGGGGGTGATTTGATGGATCAGCCCCAGCATTTT
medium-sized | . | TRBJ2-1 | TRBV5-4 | CASSLRTNNEQFF | TGTGCCAGCAGCCTCCGGACGAACAATGAGCAGTTCTTC
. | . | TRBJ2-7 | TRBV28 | CASSFLQGRHEQYF | TGTGCCAGCAGTTTTTTACAGGGGAGGCACGAGCAGTACTTC
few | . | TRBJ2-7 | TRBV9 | CASSQEGREYEQYF | TGTGCCAGCAGCCAGGAGGGCAGGGAATACGAGCAGTACTTC
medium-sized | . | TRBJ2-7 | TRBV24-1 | CATSDPQTETYEQYF | TGTGCCACCAGTGATCCCCAGACAGAAACCTACGAGCAGTACTTC
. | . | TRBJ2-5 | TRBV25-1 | CASSEPDQETQYF | TGTGCCAGCAGTGAACCAGACCAAGAGACCCAGTACTTC
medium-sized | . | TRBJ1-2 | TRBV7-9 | CASSLDRTWAYYGYTF | TGTGCCAGCAGCTTAGACCGCACATGGGCTTACTATGGCTACACCTTC
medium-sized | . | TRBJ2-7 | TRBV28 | CASSLMYEQYF | TGTGCCAGCAGTTTAATGTACGAGCAGTACTTC
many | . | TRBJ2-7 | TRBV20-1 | CSASGVDKDEQYF | TGCAGTGCTAGCGGCGTGGACAAGGACGAGCAGTACTTC
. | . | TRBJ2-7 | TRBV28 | CASSFGARQYF | TGTGCCAGCAGTTTTGGGGCCCGGCAGTACTTC
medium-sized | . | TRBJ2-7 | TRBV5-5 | CASSLGDTYEQYF | TGTGCCAGCAGCTTGGGAGATACCTACGAGCAGTACTTC
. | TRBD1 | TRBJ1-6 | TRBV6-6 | CASTRDRGRYNSPLHF | TGTGCCAGCACTCGCGACAGGGGTCGATATAATTCACCCCTCCACTTT
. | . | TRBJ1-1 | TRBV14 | CASSQDRRAAFF | TGTGCCAGCAGCCAAGATAGAAGGGCGGCTTTCTTT
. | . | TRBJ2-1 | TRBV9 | CASSPRTLDNEQFF | TGTGCCAGCAGCCCCCGGACTCTCGACAATGAGCAGTTCTTC